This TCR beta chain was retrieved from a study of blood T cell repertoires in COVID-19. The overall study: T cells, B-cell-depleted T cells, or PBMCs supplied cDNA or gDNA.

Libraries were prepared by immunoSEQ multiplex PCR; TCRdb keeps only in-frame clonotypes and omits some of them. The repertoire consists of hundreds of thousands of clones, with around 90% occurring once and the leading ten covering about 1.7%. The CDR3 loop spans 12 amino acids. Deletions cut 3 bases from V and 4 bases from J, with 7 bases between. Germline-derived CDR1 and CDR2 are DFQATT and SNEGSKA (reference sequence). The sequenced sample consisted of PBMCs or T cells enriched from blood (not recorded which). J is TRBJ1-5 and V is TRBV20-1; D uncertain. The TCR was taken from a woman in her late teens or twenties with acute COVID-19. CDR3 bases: TGCAGTGCTAGTTACGGGAATCAGCCCCAGCATTTT. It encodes CSASYGNQPQHF.